The 24 T cell receptor beta chains given below trace back to one sample, sequenced in a study of CD8+ T cells in alopecia areata. Sequencing used cDNA as its template, made by extracting RNA and reverse transcribing it. Sequencing was performed with immunoSEQ multiplex PCR; in TCRdb, only in-frame clones are kept and a portion is missing. Of 170,000 or so clones in the sample, under 60% were seen once. Treatment of the sample: oral pan-JAK inhibitor, 5-10 mg twice daily. This specimen consisted of CD8+ T cells sorted from blood, obtained at week 24, from a patient treated with tofacitinib. The receptors were sampled from a human donor with alopecia areata.

The chain uses TRBV25-1 and TRBJ2-1, with D possibly matching TRBD2 (6 bases). CDR3 length equals 13 residues. Trimming cost V 2 bases and J 9 bases, with 11 bases left between them. Germline values: CDR1 MGHDK, CDR2 SYGVNS. CDR3 sequence: CASSEGGGIEQFF. The CDR3 region has the DNA TGTGCCAGCAGTGAAGGAGGAGGGATTGAGCAGTTCTTC. The variable domain in full, completed from reference TRBV25-1 and TRBJ2-1, reads EADIYQTPRYLVIGTGKKITLECSQTMGHDKMYWYQQDPGMELHLIHYSYGVNSTEKGDLSSESTVSRIRTEHFPLTLESARPSHTSQYLCASSEGGGIEQFFGPGTRLTVL.

This clone was counted between two and nine times. This chain uses TRBV29-1 with TRBJ1-2; D gene uncertain. CDR3 length: 13 amino acids. Germline CDR1 is SQVTM and CDR2 is ANQGSEA. The V and J ends lost 2 bases and 6 bases respectively, with 13 bases between them. CDR3 DNA: TGCAGCGTTGAACTTCGAGGTTTTAATGGCTACACCTTC. It encodes CSVELRGFNGYTF.

This chain connects TRBV30 to TRBJ2-2; D might be TRBD2 (5 bases). V gave up 0 bases and J gave up 2 bases, with 13 bases separating them. Per germline, CDR1 GTSNPN and CDR2 SVGIG (reference sequence). The length of the CDR3 is 16 residues. CDR3 nucleotide sequence: TGTGCCTGGAGTGTGACCTCGGACTTAAACACCGGGGAGCTGTTTTTT. It encodes CAWSVTSDLNTGELFF.

The J gene is TRBJ1-1, the V gene TRBV25-1, with TRBD1 matching 7 bases. Germline V gene data show CDR1 as MGHDK and CDR2 as SYGVNS. J gave up 8 bases and V 2 bases, and 5 bases lay outside the gene matches. The CDR3 spans 13 residues. This CDR3 is CASSEAGRGEAFF. CDR3 coding DNA: TGTGCCAGCAGTGAAGCAGGCAGGGGGGAAGCTTTCTTT.

The chain links TRBV10-1 to TRBJ1-5; 9 nucleotides align to TRBD1. CDR1 is WNHNN and CDR2 is SYGVQD in the germline V gene (reference sequence). The CDR3 loop spans 17 amino acids. The J segment lost 0 bases and the V segment lost 7 bases, leaving 10 bases of the junction unmatched. CDR3 protein: CASIYRGRGDSNQPQHF. CDR3 DNA: TGCGCCAGCATCTACAGGGGGCGCGGGGATAGCAATCAGCCCCAGCATTTT.

This clone was counted only a few times. This chain links TRBV14 with TRBJ2-6; a possible D gene is TRBD1 (5 bases). The ends were cut back, 0 bases at V and 2 bases at J, with 5 bases in the middle. CDR3 size: 15 residues. CDR1 is SGHDN, CDR2 FVKESK, per germline. CDR3: CASSQEGAGANVLTF. The CDR3 DNA sequence: TGTGCCAGCAGCCAAGAAGGGGCTGGGGCCAACGTCCTGACTTTC.

The J gene is TRBJ2-1, the V gene TRBV29-1; D may be TRBD2 (5 bases). Germline CDR1 SQVTM, CDR2 ANQGSEA. There are 10 residues in the CDR3. V lost 3 bases and J 12 bases, leaving 9 bases between the germline ends. Here the CDR3 reads CSVEDSWQFF. For the CDR3, the DNA is TGCAGCGTTGAGGACTCGTGGCAGTTCTTC.

The chain combines TRBV9 with TRBJ2-1, with D possibly matching TRBD1 (6 bases). The CDR3 covers 14 residues. CDR1 is SGDLS, CDR2 YYNGEE, per germline. Trimming took 0 bases from V and 10 from J, leaving 14 bases between them. The CDR3: CASSVDWGPGEQFF. The CDR3 DNA sequence: TGTGCCAGCAGCGTAGACTGGGGGCCAGGGGAGCAGTTCTTC.

This chain uses TRBV2 with TRBJ1-1; TRBD1 matches 8 bases. This CDR3 has 18 residues. Germline CDR1 reads SNHLY; CDR2 reads FYNNEI. V trimming: 5 bases; J trimming: 8 bases; junction bases outside the gene matches: 22. As DNA, the CDR3 is TGTGCCAGCAGTAGCTTACCCCGGGACAGGTCTCTTTACCGGGAAGCTTTCTTT. As protein: CASSSLPRDRSLYREAFF.

The chain carries TRBV27 and TRBJ1-2; no clear D. The CDR3 extends over 13 amino acids. The V gene lost 5 bases and the J gene lost 8 bases, with 15 bases spanning the gap. Germline V gene data show CDR1 as MNHEY and CDR2 as SMNVEV (reference sequence). Written as DNA, the CDR3 is TGTGCCAGCAGTAGACGGGGAGATGGGGGCTACACCTTC. Translated, it gives CASSRRGDGGYTF.

In its sample, this clone was seen a few times. The rearrangement uses TRBV30 and TRBJ1-2; D not resolved. Trimming pared 2 bases from V and 3 bases from J, leaving 10 bases between. Germline CDR1 reads GTSNPN; CDR2 reads SVGIG (reference sequence). The CDR3 loop spans 13 amino acids. The CDR3 coding sequence is TGTGCCTGGAGTACCCCAGTACACTATGGCTACACCTTC. Translating it yields CAWSTPVHYGYTF.

The chain combines TRBV15 with TRBJ1-1; D possibly corresponds to TRBD1 (6 bases). V was trimmed by 0 bases and J by 3 bases, leaving 8 bases between them. CDR1 is LNHNV and CDR2 is YYDKDF in the germline V gene (reference sequence). The length of the CDR3 is 14 residues. As DNA, the CDR3 is TGTGCCACCAGCAGAGACAGGGGTCACACTGAAGCTTTCTTT. It translates to CATSRDRGHTEAFF. Combining the CDR3 with reference TRBV15 and TRBJ1-1 gives the whole variable domain DAMVIQNPRYQVTQFGKPVTLSCSQTLNHNVMYWYQQKSSQAPKLLFHYYDKDFNNEADTPDNFQSRRPNTSFCFLDIRSPGLGDTAMYLCATSRDRGHTEAFFGQGTRLTVV.

The genes are TRBV7-3 and TRBJ2-1; TRBD1 might be the D (7 bases). Trimming removed 5 bases from V and 5 bases from J, with 22 bases in between. Germline V gives CDR1 SGHTA, CDR2 FQGTGA. The CDR3 has 17 amino acids. This CDR3 is CASSPPGGRGEDNEQFF. The CDR3 coding sequence is TGTGCCAGCAGCCCACCAGGGGGGCGGGGAGAAGACAATGAGCAGTTCTTC.

The chain uses TRBV5-1 and TRBJ1-2; 8 bases are shared with TRBD1. In germline, CDR1 is SGHRS, CDR2 YFSETQ. The V and J ends lost 4 bases and 4 bases, in that order; junction bases with no gene match: 3. The CDR3 is 13 amino acids. In nucleotides, the CDR3 is TGCGCCAGCAGCGCGGGGACAGGCTATGGCTACACCTTC. Translating it yields CASSAGTGYGYTF.

The genes are TRBV2 and TRBJ2-7; no firm D call. CDR1 and CDR2 from the germline V gene are SNHLY and FYNNEI. The CDR3 spans 13 residues. Trimming cost V 6 bases and J 0 bases, with 9 bases left between them. The CDR3 region is CASSQRYSYEQYF. The CDR3 region has the DNA TGTGCCAGCAGCCAGCGATACTCCTACGAGCAGTACTTC.

This chain connects TRBV13 to TRBJ1-1, with 9 bases lining up with TRBD1. Unmatched junction bases numbered 5, after V lost 3 bases and J lost 6 bases. Germline values: CDR1 PRHDT, CDR2 FYEKMQ (reference sequence). The CDR3 has 14 amino acids. The CDR3, as DNA: TGTGCCAGCAGCTTTTGGGACAGGGCTTCTGAAGCTTTCTTT. Translating it yields CASSFWDRASEAFF.

This clone appeared a single time. The genes are TRBV11-2 and TRBJ1-1; perhaps TRBD1 as D (5 bases). The V end lost 6 bases, the J end lost 0 bases, and 11 bases lay between the germline ends. This CDR3 has 14 amino acids. CDR1 and CDR2 (germline): SGHAT, FQNNGV. In nucleotides, the CDR3 is TGTGCCAGCAGATCAGGGCTCATGAACACTGAAGCTTTCTTT. Protein product: CASRSGLMNTEAFF.

The rearrangement joins TRBV9 to TRBJ2-3; 16 nucleotides match TRBD2. In germline, CDR1 is SGDLS, CDR2 YYNGEE. V gave up 4 bases and J gave up 6 bases; unmatched junction bases: 2. The CDR3 is 15 residues long. The DNA for the CDR3 is TGTGCCAGCAGCATGGGACTAGCGGGAGGGGATACGCAGTATTTT. It specifies CASSMGLAGGDTQYF.

The chain uses TRBV2 and TRBJ2-5; TRBD2 is a possible D gene (5 bases). The germline CDR1 and CDR2 sequences are SNHLY and FYNNEI. The CDR3 extends over 14 amino acids. The V end lost 9 bases, the J end lost 3 bases, and 17 bases lay between the germline ends. The CDR3 region has the DNA TGTGCCAGTCCCAGAAGTGTCGGGGAAGAGACCCAGTACTTC. This gives the protein CASPRSVGEETQYF. The variable domain in full, with the rest retrieved from reference TRBV2 and TRBJ2-5, is EPEVTQTPSHQVTQMGQEVILRCVPISNHLYFYWYRQILGQKVEFLVSFYNNEISEKSEIFDDQFSVERPDGSNFTLKIRSTKLEDSAMYFCASPRSVGEETQYFGPGTRLLVL.

The chain uses TRBV5-1 and TRBJ2-1, with 7 positions matching TRBD2. The CDR3 covers 14 residues. Trimming took 2 bases from V and 3 from J; bases not matched to a gene: 2. Per germline, CDR1 SGHRS and CDR2 YFSETQ. The CDR3 spells CASSFGGGYNEQFF. CDR3 bases: TGCGCCAGCAGCTTCGGCGGGGGCTACAATGAGCAGTTCTTC. Using reference TRBV5-1 and TRBJ2-1 for the parts outside the CDR3, the full variable domain is KAGVTQTPRYLIKTRGQQVTLSCSPISGHRSVSWYQQTPGQGLQFLFEYFSETQRNKGNFPGRFSGRQFSNSRSEMNVSTLELGDSALYLCASSFGGGYNEQFFGPGTRLTVL.

The CDR3 DNA follows: TGCGCCAGCAGCACAGACAGGGGGCAGAAGACTGGTGAAGCTTTCTTT. Amino acids: CASSTDRGQKTGEAFF. The chain employs TRBV5-1 and TRBJ1-1; TRBD1 aligns across 10 bases. J gave up 7 bases and V 4 bases, and 13 bases lay outside the gene matches. Germline V gives CDR1 SGHRS, CDR2 YFSETQ. The CDR3 has 16 residues.

The V gene is TRBV30, the J gene TRBJ1-2; D possibly corresponds to TRBD1 (5 bases). This CDR3 is 14 amino acids long. Germline lookup yields CDR1 GTSNPN and CDR2 SVGIG (reference sequence). Trimming removed 5 bases at V and 7 bases at J, with 20 bases between. The CDR3 region has the DNA TGTGCCTGGGGGACTGACCTTCCCTTCGGTGGCTACACCTTC. It translates to CAWGTDLPFGGYTF. Variable domain in full (rest from reference TRBV30 and TRBJ1-2): SQTIHQWPATLVQPVGSPLSLECTVEGTSNPNLYWYRQAAGRGLQLLFYSVGIGQISSEVPQNLSASRPQDRQFILSSKKLLLSDSGFYLCAWGTDLPFGGYTFGSGTRLTVV.

The chain couples TRBV15 to TRBJ2-7; 7 bases line up with TRBD2. The length of the CDR3 is 15 residues. CDR1 is LNHNV, CDR2 YYDKDF, per germline (reference sequence). V lost 0 bases, J lost 0 bases, and 2 bases stayed unmatched. This CDR3 reads CATSREGGSSYEQYF. CDR3 nucleotides: TGTGCCACCAGCAGAGAGGGAGGGAGCTCCTACGAGCAGTACTTC.

The gene calls are TRBV28 and TRBJ2-2, with D perhaps matching TRBD1 (5 bases). CDR1 is MDHEN and CDR2 is SYDVKM in the germline V gene. This CDR3 has 16 amino acids. V lost 10 bases, J lost 0 bases, and 18 bases lay in between. CDR3 sequence reads: CATTLGHFSNTGELFF. CDR3 nucleotides: TGTGCCACCACCCTGGGGCATTTCTCGAACACCGGGGAGCTGTTTTTT.